This T cell receptor (beta chain) comes out of a study of blood T cell repertoires in COVID-19. In the study overall: From the United States, Italy and Spain came samples of acute and convalescent COVID-19. PBMCs, B-cell-depleted T cells, or T cells were the source of the cDNA or gDNA that made up the material.

In the original workflow: Estimates of nucleated cell counts were drawn from the amplification of reference gene primers. Sequencing was performed with immunoSEQ multiplex PCR; in TCRdb, only in-frame clones are kept and a portion is missing. V and J calls and clone size are those listed in that table; D and trimming were worked out from the DNA. The sample lists about 33,000 clones; 75% to 85% were seen once. Germline CDR1 is SNHLY and CDR2 is FYNNEI. V shed 6 bases and J shed 6 bases, with 15 bases lying between them. The CDR3 loop spans 13 amino acids. This chain connects TRBV2 to TRBJ2-7, with D possibly matching TRBD2 (6 bases). The sequencing sample was made of peripheral blood. The source is a human donor in a cohort sampled during active COVID-19. In nucleotides, the CDR3 is TGTGCCAGCAGAAGGCGGGAAGCTAGCGAGCAGTACTTC. This codes for CASRRREASEQYF.